These 22 T cell receptor beta chains share one sample of origin, sequenced in a study of shared T cell receptors in the human thymus. TCRdb's copy holds only in-frame clones and misses some; the assay was immunoSEQ multiplex PCR. The sample records some 660,000 clones, 80% to 90% being singletons. These same data were also listed under a study on human thymus T cells.

Sequenced material: thymocytes. Receptors originate from a boy under two years old with a congenital heart defect.

This clone has a handful of counts. The V gene is TRBV7-2, the J gene TRBJ2-7, with D unclear. The CDR3 runs 14 residues. Germline CDR1 is SGHTA and CDR2 is FQGNSA. V was trimmed by 1 base and J by 7 bases, leaving 14 bases between them. The CDR3 region is CASSLESAVEEQYF. The CDR3 DNA follows: TGTGCCAGCAGCTTAGAGTCCGCGGTAGAGGAGCAGTACTTC.

The V and J genes are TRBV2 and TRBJ1-1; D is undetermined. This CDR3 has 15 amino acids. Trimming took off 4 bases at V and 0 bases at J, with 12 bases between the two ends. The germline V gene encodes CDR1 SNHLY and CDR2 FYNNEI. CDR3 sequence reads: CASSVPYGVNTEAFF. CDR3 bases: TGTGCCAGCAGTGTCCCTTATGGAGTGAACACTGAAGCTTTCTTT.

This clone showed up just a few times. The chain employs TRBV5-6 and TRBJ2-7, with D possibly TRBD2 on 5 matching bases. This CDR3 has 12 amino acids. Germline loops: CDR1 SGHDT, CDR2 YYEEEE. V shed 4 bases and J shed 5 bases, with 10 bases lying between them. CDR3 coding DNA: TGTGCCAGCAGCGCTGTCGGGGACGAGCAGTACTTC. Amino acid sequence: CASSAVGDEQYF.

The table lists this clone with a few counts. V usage is TRBV5-6 and J usage is TRBJ1-4; 8 bases map to TRBD1. Germline loops: CDR1 SGHDT, CDR2 YYEEEE. CDR3 length: 17 residues. The V gene end was trimmed by 4 bases and the J gene end by 3 bases; junction bases not matched to a gene: 11. The CDR3, as DNA: TGTGCCAGCAGCCCCCAGGACAGGGATTCTGCTAATGAAAAACTGTTTTTT. Its protein is CASSPQDRDSANEKLFF.

The chain employs TRBV6-6 and TRBJ2-7, with TRBD2 matching 8 bases. The trim removed 6 bases at V and 3 bases at J, leaving 4 bases unmatched. The CDR3 sequence is 13 residues long. CDR1 MNHNY and CDR2 SVGAGI come from the germline V gene (reference sequence). The chain's CDR3 is CASSLTSGYEQYF. As DNA, the CDR3 is TGTGCCAGCAGCCTAACTAGCGGCTACGAGCAGTACTTC.

The gene calls are TRBV14 and TRBJ2-3; 13 positions agree with TRBD2. V shed 3 bases and J 0 bases; nucleotides not matched to a gene: 6. Germline V gives CDR1 SGHDN, CDR2 FVKESK. The CDR3 spans 18 residues. CDR3 nucleotide sequence: TGTGCCAGCAGCCAGAGACTAGCGGGAGGCCTTAGCACAGATACGCAGTATTTT. Its translation: CASSQRLAGGLSTDTQYF.

This chain joins TRBV14 and TRBJ2-7; TRBD2 matches at 10 bases. CDR1 and CDR2 (germline): SGHDN, FVKESK. The V gene end was trimmed by 4 bases and the J gene end by 5 bases; junction bases not matched to a gene: 17. This CDR3 has 18 residues. Written as DNA, the CDR3 is TGTGCCAGCAGCCCCGACCTGGGACTAGCGAGAGAACCCAACGAGCAGTACTTC. This sequence encodes CASSPDLGLAREPNEQYF.

V is TRBV5-5 and J is TRBJ1-2; 7 nucleotides match TRBD1. CDR3 length: 13 residues. Unmatched junction bases numbered 15, after V lost 5 bases and J lost 14 bases. Per the germline V gene, CDR1 is SGHKS and CDR2 is YYEKEE (reference sequence). CDR3 region: CASRYYRGRRETF. The CDR3 region has the DNA TGTGCCAGCAGATATTACAGGGGCCGTCGCGAAACCTTC.

CDR3 loop: CASSLVRYEQYF. The CDR3 DNA reads TGTGCCAGCAGCTTAGTCCGGTACGAGCAGTACTTC. The rearrangement uses TRBV11-2 and TRBJ2-7, with D unresolved. This CDR3 is 12 amino acids long. V was cut by 1 base and J by 4 bases, with 5 bases left in between. In germline, CDR1 is SGHAT, CDR2 FQNNGV. The variable domain in full, with the rest retrieved from reference TRBV11-2 and TRBJ2-7, is EAGVAQSPRYKIIEKRQSVAFWCNPISGHATLYWYQQILGQGPKLLIQFQNNGVVDDSQLPKDRFSAERLKGVDSTLKIQPAKLEDSAVYLCASSLVRYEQYFGPGTRLTVT.

CDR3 bases: TGTGCCAGCAGTGCGGTGGAGGGACAGATCTACGAGCAGTACTTC. Protein sequence: CASSAVEGQIYEQYF. The rearrangement joins TRBV6-1 to TRBJ2-7; tentative D call: TRBD1 (7 bases). Germline CDR1 is MNHNS and CDR2 is SASEGT. The CDR3 length is 15 residues. V lost 4 bases, J lost 3 bases, and 16 bases lay in between.

The chain carries TRBV28 and TRBJ1-4; 9 bases agree with TRBD1. CDR1 and CDR2 from the germline V gene are MDHEN and SYDVKM. The ends lost 4 bases at V and 6 bases at J; junction bases unmatched: 3. CDR3 length: 14 amino acids. CDR3 region: CASSSDRGDEKLFF. In DNA form, the CDR3 reads TGTGCCAGCAGTTCCGACAGGGGGGATGAAAAACTGTTTTTT.

This chain joins TRBV28 and TRBJ2-7; possible D gene TRBD1, 5 bases. Deletions cut 2 bases from V and 2 bases from J, with 13 bases between. CDR1 MDHEN and CDR2 SYDVKM come from the germline V gene. The CDR3 loop spans 15 amino acids. The CDR3 protein is CASSLLPPTAYEQYF. CDR3 bases: TGTGCCAGCAGTTTACTCCCCCCGACAGCCTACGAGCAGTACTTC.

The chain has TRBV19 and TRBJ2-3; D gene uncertain. Germline V gene lookup returns CDR1 LNHDA and CDR2 SQIVND (reference sequence). Trimming pared 6 bases from V and 0 bases from J, leaving 7 bases between. The CDR3 is made up of 13 amino acids. CDR3 sequence: CASRVGSTDTQYF. Written as DNA, the CDR3 is TGTGCCAGTAGGGTCGGGAGCACAGATACGCAGTATTTT.

This clone showed up just once. CDR3 nucleotides: TGCGCCAGCAGCCCCTCCGGCCGGGGGGATGAAAAACTGTTTTTT. It is translated as CASSPSGRGDEKLFF. The chain uses TRBV4-3 and TRBJ1-4; TRBD1 is a possible D gene (5 bases). Germline V gives CDR1 LGHNA, CDR2 YSLEER. V lost 4 bases and J 6 bases, leaving 15 bases between the germline ends. This CDR3 is 15 amino acids long.

This chain uses TRBV18 with TRBJ1-2; D is perhaps TRBD1 (5 bases). Germline CDR1 and CDR2: KGHSH and LQKENI. V was clipped by 6 bases and J by 2 bases, with 16 bases between them. This CDR3 comprises 15 residues. This CDR3 is CASSRPGLLNYGYTF. Here the CDR3 DNA reads TGTGCCAGCTCCCGTCCGGGACTTCTAAACTATGGCTACACCTTC.

The J gene is TRBJ2-7, the V gene TRBV2; 7 bases are shared with TRBD1. Germline V gene lookup returns CDR1 SNHLY and CDR2 FYNNEI. V shed 8 bases, J shed 3 bases, and the junction held 7 bases outside the gene matches. This CDR3 has 13 residues. CDR3 in amino acids: CASRWDSLYEQYF. DNA for the CDR3: TGTGCCAGCCGATGGGACAGCCTCTACGAGCAGTACTTC.

The chain employs TRBV27 and TRBJ2-7; a weak D match, TRBD2 (6 bases). CDR3 length equals 14 residues. V lost 0 bases to trimming and J lost 7 bases, with 13 bases between them. Germline-derived CDR1 and CDR2 are MNHEY and SMNVEV (reference sequence). CDR3 amino acids: CASSLSFGLNEQYF. In DNA form, the CDR3 reads TGTGCCAGCAGTTTATCGTTCGGACTAAATGAGCAGTACTTC.

The rearrangement links TRBV6-1 to TRBJ2-7; D ambiguous. The CDR3 is made up of 12 amino acids. The germline gives CDR1 MNHNS, CDR2 SASEGT. Trimming removed 3 bases from V and 5 bases from J, with 8 bases in between. The DNA of the CDR3 is TGTGCCAGCAGTGATCCGGCGGACGAGCAGTACTTC. Its protein is CASSDPADEQYF.

This chain links TRBV2 with TRBJ2-5, with 7 bases that match TRBD1. Per germline, CDR1 SNHLY and CDR2 FYNNEI. Germline trimming cut 6 bases from V and 2 bases from J; bases unmatched to any gene: 6. This CDR3 is 14 amino acids long. The CDR3 spells CASSPPGGQETQYF. CDR3 nucleotides: TGTGCCAGCAGCCCCCCAGGGGGACAAGAGACCCAGTACTTC.

CDR3 sequence reads: CASGGAPRGEVLAKNIQYF. CDR3 in DNA: TGTGCTAGTGGTGGAGCTCCCAGGGGGGAGGTCCTAGCCAAAAACATTCAGTACTTC. The gene calls are TRBV12-5 and TRBJ2-4; a weak D match, TRBD1 (7 bases). CDR1 LGHNT and CDR2 FRNRAP come from the germline V gene. The CDR3 has 19 residues. The V and J ends lost 5 bases and 0 bases respectively, with 23 bases between them.

This clone is a singleton in its sample. This chain uses TRBV27 with TRBJ1-2; TRBD1 agrees at 9 bases. This CDR3 contains 15 residues. V gave up 4 bases and J gave up 4 bases; unmatched junction bases: 7. Germline CDR1 MNHEY, CDR2 SMNVEV (reference sequence). CDR3 nucleotide sequence: TGTGCCAGCAGTTCCACAGGGGGCTGGAGCTATGGCTACACCTTC. Protein sequence: CASSSTGGWSYGYTF.

In this sample, this clone turned up once. The chain recombines TRBV6-1 with TRBJ2-3; the D is unclear. Trimming took off 4 bases at V and 0 bases at J, with 14 bases between the two ends. The CDR3 has 16 amino acids. Germline V gives CDR1 MNHNS, CDR2 SASEGT. The CDR3: CASSVLASPSTDTQYF. As DNA, the CDR3 is TGTGCCAGCAGTGTTTTGGCTTCACCTAGCACAGATACGCAGTATTTT.